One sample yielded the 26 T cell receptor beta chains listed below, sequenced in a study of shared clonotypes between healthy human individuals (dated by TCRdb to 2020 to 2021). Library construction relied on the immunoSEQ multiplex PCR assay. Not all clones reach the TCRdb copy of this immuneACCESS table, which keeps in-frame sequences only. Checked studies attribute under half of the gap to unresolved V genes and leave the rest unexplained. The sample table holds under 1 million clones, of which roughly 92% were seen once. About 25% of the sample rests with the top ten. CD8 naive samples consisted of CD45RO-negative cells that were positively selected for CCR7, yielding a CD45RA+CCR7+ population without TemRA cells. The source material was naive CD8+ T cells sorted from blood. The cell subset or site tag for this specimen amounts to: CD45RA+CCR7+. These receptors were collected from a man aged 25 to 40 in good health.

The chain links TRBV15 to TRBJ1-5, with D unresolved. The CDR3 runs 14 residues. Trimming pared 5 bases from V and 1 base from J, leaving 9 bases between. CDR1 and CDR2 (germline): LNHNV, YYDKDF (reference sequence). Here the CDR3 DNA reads TGTGCCACCAGCCTTCGCAGGAGCAATCAGCCCCAGCATTTT. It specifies CATSLRRSNQPQHF.

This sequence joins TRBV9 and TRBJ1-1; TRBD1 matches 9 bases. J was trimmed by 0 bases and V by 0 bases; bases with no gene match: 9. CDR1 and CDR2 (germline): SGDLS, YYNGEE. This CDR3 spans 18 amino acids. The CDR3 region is CASSVALDRGPLNTEAFF. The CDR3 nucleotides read TGTGCCAGCAGCGTAGCCCTGGACAGGGGCCCCTTGAACACTGAAGCTTTCTTT.

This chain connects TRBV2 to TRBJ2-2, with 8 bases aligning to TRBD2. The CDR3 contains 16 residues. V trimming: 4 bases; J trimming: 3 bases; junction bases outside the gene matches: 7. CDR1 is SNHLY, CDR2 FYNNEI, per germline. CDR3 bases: TGTGCCAGCAGTGTTCCAGCGGGGGTAGACACCGGGGAGCTGTTTTTT. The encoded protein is CASSVPAGVDTGELFF.

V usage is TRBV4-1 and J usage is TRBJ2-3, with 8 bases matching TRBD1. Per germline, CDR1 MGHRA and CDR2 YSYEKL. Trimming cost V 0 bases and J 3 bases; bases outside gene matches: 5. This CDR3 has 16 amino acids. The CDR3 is CASSQEGQARTDTQYF. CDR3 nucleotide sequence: TGCGCCAGCAGCCAAGAGGGACAGGCCCGGACAGATACGCAGTATTTT.

The DNA of the CDR3 is TGTGCCATCACCCCCGGTTCGGGGGCCGCATCCTACGAGCAGTACTTC. Protein product: CAITPGSGAASYEQYF. This rearrangement joins TRBV10-3 to TRBJ2-7; possibly TRBD1 or TRBD2 for D (6 bases each). CDR1 is ENHRY and CDR2 is SYGVKD in the germline V gene. V lost 7 bases and J lost 1, with 20 bases in between. The CDR3 is 16 amino acids.

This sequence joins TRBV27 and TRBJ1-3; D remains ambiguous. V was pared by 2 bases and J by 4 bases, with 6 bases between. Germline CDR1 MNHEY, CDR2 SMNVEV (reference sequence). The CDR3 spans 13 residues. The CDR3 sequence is CASSLGEGNTIYF. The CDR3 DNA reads TGTGCCAGCAGTTTAGGCGAAGGAAACACCATATATTTT.

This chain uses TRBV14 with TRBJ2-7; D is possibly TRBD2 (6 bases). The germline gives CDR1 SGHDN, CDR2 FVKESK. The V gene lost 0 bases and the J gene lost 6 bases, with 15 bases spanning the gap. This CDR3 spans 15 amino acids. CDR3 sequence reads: CASSQEAGSGFEQYF. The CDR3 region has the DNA TGTGCCAGCAGCCAAGAGGCGGGGTCGGGGTTCGAGCAGTACTTC.

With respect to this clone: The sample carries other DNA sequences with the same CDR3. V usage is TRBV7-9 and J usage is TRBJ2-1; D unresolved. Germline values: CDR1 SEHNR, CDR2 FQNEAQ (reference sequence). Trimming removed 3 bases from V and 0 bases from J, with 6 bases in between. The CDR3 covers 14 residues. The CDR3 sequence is CASSLVSSYNEQFF. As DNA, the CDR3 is TGTGCCAGCAGCTTGGTTAGCTCCTACAATGAGCAGTTCTTC.

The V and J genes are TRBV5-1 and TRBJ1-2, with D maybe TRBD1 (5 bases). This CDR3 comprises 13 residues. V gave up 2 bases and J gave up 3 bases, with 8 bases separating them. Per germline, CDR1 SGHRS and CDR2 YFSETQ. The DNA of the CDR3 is TGCGCCAGCAGCTTCGAACAGGACTATGGCTACACCTTC. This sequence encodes CASSFEQDYGYTF.

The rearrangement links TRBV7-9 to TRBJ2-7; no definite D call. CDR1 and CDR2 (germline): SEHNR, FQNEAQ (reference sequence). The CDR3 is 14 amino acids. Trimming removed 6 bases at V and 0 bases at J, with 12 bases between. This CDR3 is CASSRTESSYEQYF. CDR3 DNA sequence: TGTGCCAGCAGTCGGACGGAAAGCTCCTACGAGCAGTACTTC.

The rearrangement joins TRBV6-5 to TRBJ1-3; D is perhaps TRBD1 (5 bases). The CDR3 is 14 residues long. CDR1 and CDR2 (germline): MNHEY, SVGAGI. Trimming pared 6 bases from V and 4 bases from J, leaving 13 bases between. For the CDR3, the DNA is TGTGCCAGCAGATTAAAGGGGCCGGGAAACACCATATATTTT. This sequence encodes CASRLKGPGNTIYF.

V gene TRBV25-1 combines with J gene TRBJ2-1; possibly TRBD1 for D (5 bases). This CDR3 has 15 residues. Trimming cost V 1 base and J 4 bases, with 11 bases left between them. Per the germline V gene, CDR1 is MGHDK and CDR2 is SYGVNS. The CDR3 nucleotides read TGTGCCAGCAGTGAATGGGGCAGTACTTACAATGAGCAGTTCTTC. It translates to CASSEWGSTYNEQFF.

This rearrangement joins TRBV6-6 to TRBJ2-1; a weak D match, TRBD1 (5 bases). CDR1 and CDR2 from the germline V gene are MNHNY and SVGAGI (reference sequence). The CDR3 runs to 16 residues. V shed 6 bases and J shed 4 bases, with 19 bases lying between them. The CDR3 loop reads CASSASQGADYNEQFF. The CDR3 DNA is TGTGCCAGCAGCGCCTCCCAGGGTGCGGATTACAATGAGCAGTTCTTC.

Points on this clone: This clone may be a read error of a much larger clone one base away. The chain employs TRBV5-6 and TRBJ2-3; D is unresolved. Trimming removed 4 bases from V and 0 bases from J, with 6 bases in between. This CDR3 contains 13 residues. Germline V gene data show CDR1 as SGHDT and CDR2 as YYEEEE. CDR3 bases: TGTGCCAGCAGCCCCTCTAGCACAGATACGCAGTATTTT. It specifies CASSPSSTDTQYF.

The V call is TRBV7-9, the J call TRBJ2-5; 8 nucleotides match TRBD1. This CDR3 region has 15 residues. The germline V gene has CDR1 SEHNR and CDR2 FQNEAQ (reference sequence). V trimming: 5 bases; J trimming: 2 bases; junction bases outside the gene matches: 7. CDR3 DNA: TGTGCCAGCAGCGAGGGACAGGCCCTACAAGAGACCCAGTACTTC. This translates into CASSEGQALQETQYF.

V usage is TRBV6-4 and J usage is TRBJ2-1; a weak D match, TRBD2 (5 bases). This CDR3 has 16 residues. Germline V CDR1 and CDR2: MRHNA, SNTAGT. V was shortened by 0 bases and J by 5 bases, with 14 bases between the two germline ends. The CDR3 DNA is TGTGCCAGCAGTGACTCAAGCCTAGGGAGAAACAATGAGCAGTTCTTC. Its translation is CASSDSSLGRNNEQFF.

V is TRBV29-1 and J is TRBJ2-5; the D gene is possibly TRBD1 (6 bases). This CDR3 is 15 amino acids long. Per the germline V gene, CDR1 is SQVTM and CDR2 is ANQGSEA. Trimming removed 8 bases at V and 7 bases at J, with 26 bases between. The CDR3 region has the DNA TGCAGCCCAATTGTCCCCACTAGTGGGGGCGCGACCCAGTACTTC. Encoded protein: CSPIVPTSGGATQYF.

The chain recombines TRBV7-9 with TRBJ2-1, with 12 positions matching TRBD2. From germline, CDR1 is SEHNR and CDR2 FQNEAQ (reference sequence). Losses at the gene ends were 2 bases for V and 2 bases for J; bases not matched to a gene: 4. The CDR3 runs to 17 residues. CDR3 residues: CASSLRLAGVTYNEQFF. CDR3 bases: TGTGCCAGCAGCTTAAGACTAGCGGGAGTAACCTACAATGAGCAGTTCTTC. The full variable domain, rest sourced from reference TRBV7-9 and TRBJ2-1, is DTGVSQNPRHKITKRGQNVTFRCDPISEHNRLYWYRQTLGQGPEFLTYFQNEAQLEKSRLLSDRFSAERPKGSFSTLEIQRTEQGDSAMYLCASSLRLAGVTYNEQFFGPGTRLTVL.

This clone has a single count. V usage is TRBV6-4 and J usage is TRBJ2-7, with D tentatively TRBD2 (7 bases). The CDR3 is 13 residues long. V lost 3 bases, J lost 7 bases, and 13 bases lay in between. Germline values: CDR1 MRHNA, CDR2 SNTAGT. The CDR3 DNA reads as TGTGCCAGCAGTGATGGAGGGGGGGGAGAGCAGTACTTC. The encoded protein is CASSDGGGGEQYF.

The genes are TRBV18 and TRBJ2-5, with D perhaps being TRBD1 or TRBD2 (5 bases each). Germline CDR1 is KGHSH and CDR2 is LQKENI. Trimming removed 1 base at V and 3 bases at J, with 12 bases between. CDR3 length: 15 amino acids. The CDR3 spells CASSPQRVREETQYF. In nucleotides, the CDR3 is TGTGCCAGCTCACCACAGAGGGTCAGGGAAGAGACCCAGTACTTC. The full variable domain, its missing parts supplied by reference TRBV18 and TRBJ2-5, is NAGVMQNPRHLVRRRGQEARLRCSPMKGHSHVYWYRQLPEEGLKFMVYLQKENIIDESGMPKERFSAEFPKEGPSILRIQQVVRGDSAAYFCASSPQRVREETQYFGPGTRLLVL.

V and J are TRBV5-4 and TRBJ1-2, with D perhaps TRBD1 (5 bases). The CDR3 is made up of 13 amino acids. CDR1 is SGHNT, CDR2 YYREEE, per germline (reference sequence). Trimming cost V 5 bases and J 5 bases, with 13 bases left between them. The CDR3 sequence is CASRVGGSYGYTF. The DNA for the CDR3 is TGTGCCAGCAGGGTTGGGGGGTCGTATGGCTACACCTTC.

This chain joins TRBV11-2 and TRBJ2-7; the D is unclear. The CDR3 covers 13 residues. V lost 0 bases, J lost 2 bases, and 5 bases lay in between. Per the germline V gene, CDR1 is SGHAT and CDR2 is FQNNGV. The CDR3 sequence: CASSLELAYEQYF. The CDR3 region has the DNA TGTGCCAGCAGCTTAGAGCTAGCCTACGAGCAGTACTTC.

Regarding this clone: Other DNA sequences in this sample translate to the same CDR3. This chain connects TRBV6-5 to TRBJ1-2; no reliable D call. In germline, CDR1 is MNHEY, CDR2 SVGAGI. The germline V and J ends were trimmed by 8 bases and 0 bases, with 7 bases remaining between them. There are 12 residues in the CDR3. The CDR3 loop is CASRAANYGYTF. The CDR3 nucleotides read TGTGCCAGCCGGGCGGCTAACTATGGCTACACCTTC.

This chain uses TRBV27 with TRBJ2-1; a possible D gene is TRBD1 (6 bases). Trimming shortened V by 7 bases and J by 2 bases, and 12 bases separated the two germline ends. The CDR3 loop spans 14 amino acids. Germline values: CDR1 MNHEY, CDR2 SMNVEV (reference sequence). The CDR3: CASTGRGAYNEQFF. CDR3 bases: TGTGCCAGCACCGGCAGGGGAGCCTACAATGAGCAGTTCTTC.

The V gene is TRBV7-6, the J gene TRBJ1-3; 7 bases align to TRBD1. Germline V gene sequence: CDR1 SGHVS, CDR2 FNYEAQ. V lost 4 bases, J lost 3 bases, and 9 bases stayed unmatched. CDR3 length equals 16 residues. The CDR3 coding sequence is TGTGCCAGCAGCTCCTATGACAGGGCAGATGGAAACACCATATATTTT. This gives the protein CASSSYDRADGNTIYF.

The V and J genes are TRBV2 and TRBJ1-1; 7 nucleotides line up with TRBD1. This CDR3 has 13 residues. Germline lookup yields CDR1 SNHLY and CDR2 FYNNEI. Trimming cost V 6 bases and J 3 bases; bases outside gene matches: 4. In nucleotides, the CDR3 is TGTGCCAGCAGCTTAGGACAGGACACTGAAGCTTTCTTT. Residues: CASSLGQDTEAFF.